The rows below give T cell receptor beta chains drawn from one sample of a study of T-cell memory formation after mild COVID-19. MiXCR was run by TCRdb on the 5' RACE reads, yielding one entry per CDR3 protein. Found here are 150,000 to 200,000 distinct CDR3 sequences, roughly 15% of them singletons; the top ten hold about 14%. Sequencing was performed on PBMCs or a T cell subset sorted from them (not recorded which). The receptors come from an adult woman who had mild COVID-19 (a few samples of this study predate the infection). Cell type and time point are not known. The CDR3 runs from the conserved cysteine through the conserved F or W. A D gene is named only where the DNA matches it firmly. Where a row states a size, it is once, few, many or the class of an expanded clone; other rows omit it.

d_gene: -; v_gene: TRBV12-3/TRBV12-4; j_gene: TRBJ1-5; abundance: -; CDR3nt: TGTGCCAGCAGTTTAGGGTCCAACGTGGGGCCCCAGCATTTT; CDR3aa: CASSLGSNVGPQHF
d_gene: TRBD1; v_gene: TRBV5-1; j_gene: TRBJ2-2; abundance: -; CDR3nt: TGCGCCAGCAGCTTACCGGGACAGGGTAACACCGGGGAGCTGTTTTTT; CDR3aa: CASSLPGQGNTGELFF
d_gene: -; v_gene: TRBV6-2/TRBV6-3; j_gene: TRBJ2-3; abundance: -; CDR3nt: TGTGCCAGCAGTTACTCGAATATTGGGAACATGGCAGATACGCAGTATTTT; CDR3aa: CASSYSNIGNMADTQYF
d_gene: -; v_gene: TRBV3-1; j_gene: TRBJ2-3; abundance: -; CDR3nt: TGTGCCAGCAAAGATGCGGGGAGCACAGATACGCAGTATTTT; CDR3aa: CASKDAGSTDTQYF
d_gene: TRBD2; v_gene: TRBV5-1; j_gene: TRBJ2-5; abundance: -; CDR3nt: TGCGCCAGCAGCTTGGAACCCCCTAGCGGTTTCCAAGAGACCCAGTACTTC; CDR3aa: CASSLEPPSGFQETQYF
d_gene: TRBD2; v_gene: TRBV6-2/TRBV6-3; j_gene: TRBJ2-1; abundance: -; CDR3nt: TGTGCCAGCAGCCCTGGGACTAGCGGGAGCGATGAGCAGTTCTTC; CDR3aa: CASSPGTSGSDEQFF
d_gene: -; v_gene: TRBV4-1; j_gene: TRBJ2-5; abundance: many; CDR3nt: TGCGCCAGCGGGGTGGGATTCCAAGAGACCCAGTACTTC; CDR3aa: CASGVGFQETQYF
d_gene: -; v_gene: TRBV14; j_gene: TRBJ2-3; abundance: few; CDR3nt: TGTGCCAGCAGCCAAATCGGTGAAGGAGATACGCAGTATTTT; CDR3aa: CASSQIGEGDTQYF
d_gene: TRBD2; v_gene: TRBV7-2; j_gene: TRBJ2-3; abundance: -; CDR3nt: TGTGCCAGCAGCGAGGACCCGGGACTAGAGGCAGATACGCAGTATTTT; CDR3aa: CASSEDPGLEADTQYF
d_gene: TRBD2; v_gene: TRBV7-3; j_gene: TRBJ2-1; abundance: many; CDR3nt: TGTGCCAGCAGCTCTCCAGCGGGGAACAATGAGCAGTTCTTC; CDR3aa: CASSSPAGNNEQFF
d_gene: -; v_gene: TRBV15; j_gene: TRBJ2-7; abundance: few; CDR3nt: TGTGCCACCAGCAGAGAACGGGGCTCTCTCGGGGAGCAGTACTTC; CDR3aa: CATSRERGSLGEQYF
d_gene: -; v_gene: TRBV6-6; j_gene: TRBJ2-7; abundance: few; CDR3nt: TGTGCCAGCAGACAGTGGGGGGCCGAGCAGTACTTC; CDR3aa: CASRQWGAEQYF
d_gene: -; v_gene: TRBV7-9; j_gene: TRBJ2-5; abundance: -; CDR3nt: TGTGCCAGCAGCTTTGCTAGGGGGCAAGAGACCCAGTACTTC; CDR3aa: CASSFARGQETQYF
d_gene: TRBD2; v_gene: TRBV3-1; j_gene: TRBJ2-1; abundance: many; CDR3nt: TGTGCCAGCAGCCTAATAGCGGGGGCTACGTACAATGAGCAGTTCTTC; CDR3aa: CASSLIAGATYNEQFF
d_gene: -; v_gene: TRBV6-1; j_gene: TRBJ2-2; abundance: few; CDR3nt: TGTGCCAGCAGACTCCACCCCCAACAGAACACCGGGGAGCTGTTTTTT; CDR3aa: CASRLHPQQNTGELFF
d_gene: -; v_gene: TRBV19; j_gene: TRBJ2-5; abundance: -; CDR3nt: TGTGCCAGTAGTATTTGGAGCGGACAAGAGACCCAGTACTTC; CDR3aa: CASSIWSGQETQYF
d_gene: -; v_gene: TRBV20-1; j_gene: TRBJ2-3; abundance: few; CDR3nt: TGCAGTGCTAGGGGCATCCTTGGCACAGATACGCAGTATTTT; CDR3aa: CSARGILGTDTQYF
d_gene: TRBD2; v_gene: TRBV12-3/TRBV12-4; j_gene: TRBJ2-1; abundance: -; CDR3nt: TGTGCCAGCACCCAAGCGGGAGGTTACAATGAGCAGTTCTTC; CDR3aa: CASTQAGGYNEQFF
d_gene: -; v_gene: TRBV13; j_gene: TRBJ2-2; abundance: -; CDR3nt: TGTGCCAGCAGCTTAACTACCGAGGGGCACACCGGGGAGCTGTTTTTT; CDR3aa: CASSLTTEGHTGELFF
d_gene: -; v_gene: TRBV6-5; j_gene: TRBJ1-1; abundance: -; CDR3nt: TGTGCCACCGAGGGGAGATACACTGAAGCTTTCTTT; CDR3aa: CATEGRYTEAFF
d_gene: -; v_gene: TRBV4-1; j_gene: TRBJ1-4; abundance: few; CDR3nt: TGCGCCAGCAGCCTCCGGGGTACTGCGACTAATGAAAAACTGTTTTTT; CDR3aa: CASSLRGTATNEKLFF
d_gene: -; v_gene: TRBV12-3/TRBV12-4; j_gene: TRBJ1-5; abundance: few; CDR3nt: TGTGCCAGCAGCCCAGACTCCCTCGTCTCACGGGGCAATCAGCCCCAGCATTTT; CDR3aa: CASSPDSLVSRGNQPQHF
d_gene: -; v_gene: TRBV9; j_gene: TRBJ1-1; abundance: -; CDR3nt: TGTGCCAGCAGCGGAGAGGAGGGAGGTAGCACTGAAGCTTTCTTT; CDR3aa: CASSGEEGGSTEAFF
d_gene: -; v_gene: TRBV24-1; j_gene: TRBJ2-1; abundance: few; CDR3nt: TGTGCCACCAGTGATTTTAAGGGGAAAGATTCCTACAATGAGCAGTTCTTC; CDR3aa: CATSDFKGKDSYNEQFF
d_gene: TRBD2; v_gene: TRBV11-2; j_gene: TRBJ2-3; abundance: -; CDR3nt: TGTGCCAGCAGCCCAGACGGACTAGCGGTTAGCACAGATACGCAGTATTTT; CDR3aa: CASSPDGLAVSTDTQYF
d_gene: TRBD1; v_gene: TRBV12-3/TRBV12-4; j_gene: TRBJ1-2; abundance: -; CDR3nt: TGTGCCAGCAGTCGGCGACAGGGCTTCTATGGCTACACCTTC; CDR3aa: CASSRRQGFYGYTF
d_gene: TRBD1; v_gene: TRBV4-2; j_gene: TRBJ2-3; abundance: few; CDR3nt: TGTGCCAGCAGCCCTCTTCACACAGGGGGCTACTCAGATACGCAGTATTTT; CDR3aa: CASSPLHTGGYSDTQYF
d_gene: -; v_gene: TRBV6-5; j_gene: TRBJ2-7; abundance: few; CDR3nt: TGTGCCAGCAGTTCCGCTAGCGAGCAGTACTTC; CDR3aa: CASSSASEQYF
d_gene: TRBD1; v_gene: TRBV25-1; j_gene: TRBJ2-2; abundance: few; CDR3nt: TGTGCCAGCAGCCGGCGCTCAGGGGGAGTGATCGGGGAGCTGTTTTTT; CDR3aa: CASSRRSGGVIGELFF
d_gene: TRBD2; v_gene: TRBV5-1; j_gene: TRBJ2-2; abundance: many; CDR3nt: TGCGCCAGCAGCTCTGTAGCTAGCGGGGAGAACACCGGGGAGCTGTTTTTT; CDR3aa: CASSSVASGENTGELFF
d_gene: -; v_gene: TRBV9; j_gene: TRBJ1-3; abundance: -; CDR3nt: TGTGCCAGCAGCAAATTCCAGGGATCTGGAAACACCATATATTTT; CDR3aa: CASSKFQGSGNTIYF
d_gene: TRBD1; v_gene: TRBV5-1; j_gene: TRBJ2-3; abundance: -; CDR3nt: TGCGCCAGCAGCTCCCGGACAGGGGTGGGCACAGATACGCAGTATTTT; CDR3aa: CASSSRTGVGTDTQYF
d_gene: TRBD1; v_gene: TRBV5-5; j_gene: TRBJ2-7; abundance: few; CDR3nt: TGTGCCAGCAGTGCGGGACAGGGGGCTTTCGAGCAGTACTTC; CDR3aa: CASSAGQGAFEQYF
d_gene: -; v_gene: TRBV7-9; j_gene: TRBJ1-1; abundance: -; CDR3nt: TGTGCCAGCAGCTTAGCCGAGGGTACTGAAGCTTTCTTT; CDR3aa: CASSLAEGTEAFF
d_gene: -; v_gene: TRBV5-6; j_gene: TRBJ2-3; abundance: -; CDR3nt: TGTGCCAGCAGCTTGGAGGGATGGGGGACAGATACGCAGTATTTT; CDR3aa: CASSLEGWGTDTQYF
d_gene: TRBD2; v_gene: TRBV24-1; j_gene: TRBJ2-3; abundance: -; CDR3nt: TGTGCCACCAGCGACGAGCGGGAAGTCACAGATACGCAGTATTTT; CDR3aa: CATSDEREVTDTQYF
d_gene: -; v_gene: TRBV4-2; j_gene: TRBJ2-5; abundance: -; CDR3nt: TGTGCCAGCAGCCAAGATGGCGGACCTCAAGAGACCCAGTACTTC; CDR3aa: CASSQDGGPQETQYF
d_gene: TRBD2; v_gene: TRBV3-1; j_gene: TRBJ2-5; abundance: -; CDR3nt: TGTGCCAGCAGCCAAGTTAAGAGCGGGACGTACCAAGAGACCCAGTACTTC; CDR3aa: CASSQVKSGTYQETQYF
d_gene: TRBD1; v_gene: TRBV6-2/TRBV6-3; j_gene: TRBJ1-2; abundance: -; CDR3nt: TGTGCCAGCAGTTACTCGGGACAGACTATCTATGGCTACACCTTC; CDR3aa: CASSYSGQTIYGYTF
d_gene: TRBD1; v_gene: TRBV11-2; j_gene: TRBJ2-6; abundance: -; CDR3nt: TGTGCCAGCAGCTCCGACAGGGTTGGGGCCAACGTCCTGACTTTC; CDR3aa: CASSSDRVGANVLTF
d_gene: -; v_gene: TRBV6-2/TRBV6-3; j_gene: TRBJ2-1; abundance: -; CDR3nt: TGTGCCAGCACCACGGCGGGGAGCTACAATGAGCAGTTCTTC; CDR3aa: CASTTAGSYNEQFF
d_gene: -; v_gene: TRBV12-3/TRBV12-4; j_gene: TRBJ2-3; abundance: few; CDR3nt: TGTGCCAGCACCGACGACAGTTGGGAGGATACGCAGTATTTT; CDR3aa: CASTDDSWEDTQYF
d_gene: TRBD1; v_gene: TRBV29-1; j_gene: TRBJ2-7; abundance: few; CDR3nt: TGCAGCGTGGTCAGGGGGTACGAGCAGTACTTC; CDR3aa: CSVVRGYEQYF
d_gene: TRBD1; v_gene: TRBV7-2; j_gene: TRBJ1-2; abundance: few; CDR3nt: TGTGCCAGCAGCCCCAACAGGGGGAGTGCTAACTATGGCTACACCTTC; CDR3aa: CASSPNRGSANYGYTF
d_gene: -; v_gene: TRBV2; j_gene: TRBJ2-2; abundance: -; CDR3nt: TGTGCCAGGGACGGGACTGAGAACACCGGGGAGCTGTTTTTT; CDR3aa: CARDGTENTGELFF
d_gene: -; v_gene: TRBV27; j_gene: TRBJ2-7; abundance: few; CDR3nt: TGTGCCAGCCGGTCCTTCTCCTACGAGCAGTACTTC; CDR3aa: CASRSFSYEQYF
d_gene: -; v_gene: TRBV7-2; j_gene: TRBJ2-1; abundance: few; CDR3nt: TGTGCCAGCAGCTCCCCTTCCGGGGTTGGGATGGGCTACAATGAGCAGTTCTTC; CDR3aa: CASSSPSGVGMGYNEQFF
d_gene: TRBD1; v_gene: TRBV29-1; j_gene: TRBJ2-3; abundance: few; CDR3nt: TGCAGCGTCCTGACAGGGGGCACAGATACGCAGTATTTT; CDR3aa: CSVLTGGTDTQYF
d_gene: -; v_gene: TRBV7-9; j_gene: TRBJ2-6; abundance: few; CDR3nt: TGTGCCAGCAGCTTAGGGTCCGGGGCTGGGGCCAACGTCCTGACTTTC; CDR3aa: CASSLGSGAGANVLTF
d_gene: -; v_gene: TRBV12-3/TRBV12-4; j_gene: TRBJ2-7; abundance: many; CDR3nt: TGTGCCAGCAGTCTAAGAACCTACGAGCAGTACTTC; CDR3aa: CASSLRTYEQYF
d_gene: -; v_gene: TRBV18; j_gene: TRBJ2-1; abundance: -; CDR3nt: TGTGCCAGCTCACCTGTGGAGAGCTCCTACAATGAGCAGTTCTTC; CDR3aa: CASSPVESSYNEQFF
d_gene: TRBD1; v_gene: TRBV5-1; j_gene: TRBJ2-3; abundance: -; CDR3nt: TGCGCCAGCAGCTGGCCGGGACAGGGCACAGATACGCAGTATTTT; CDR3aa: CASSWPGQGTDTQYF
d_gene: TRBD2; v_gene: TRBV12-3/TRBV12-4; j_gene: TRBJ2-1; abundance: -; CDR3nt: TGTGCCAGCAGTTTGGGACTAGCGGGGGGGCCAAATAACAATGAGCAGTTCTTC; CDR3aa: CASSLGLAGGPNNNEQFF
d_gene: TRBD2; v_gene: TRBV7-3; j_gene: TRBJ2-1; abundance: -; CDR3nt: TGTGCCAGCAGCCTTAGCGGGAGGGCCGGGTACAATGAGCAGTTCTTC; CDR3aa: CASSLSGRAGYNEQFF